Following are 8 T cell receptor beta chains from one sample sequenced in a study of T-cell reconstitution after alpha-beta-depleted transplantation in children. Preparation of the TCRbeta library was carried out with unique molecular identifiers. TCRdb used MiXCR to reprocess the PCR reads, holding one entry per CDR3 protein. The table lists 70,000 or so distinct CDR3 sequences, about a tenth of them singletons. The sequencing used PBMCs, collected before TCRalphabeta/CD19-depleted stem cell transplant. The receptors originated from a boy aged 10-17 years with acute myeloid leukemia, due to receive a stem cell transplant.

Ten or more counts support this clonotype. The rearrangement links TRBV3-1 to TRBJ1-3; D not resolved. Germline V gene lookup returns CDR1 LGHDT and CDR2 YNNKEL (reference sequence). V was cut by 3 bases and J by 1 base, with 16 bases left in between. The CDR3 length is 17 residues. Here the CDR3 reads CASSHRVRSGSGNTIYF. CDR3 DNA: TGTGCCAGCAGCCACCGGGTGAGGTCGGGATCTGGAAACACCATATATTTT. Using reference TRBV3-1 and TRBJ1-3 for the parts outside the CDR3, the full variable domain is DTAVSQTPKYLVTQMGNDKSIKCEQNLGHDTMYWYKQDSKKFLKIMFSYNNKELIINETVPNRFSPKSPDKAHLNLHINSLELGDSAVYFCASSHRVRSGSGNTIYFGEGSWLTVV.

The chain links TRBV29-1 to TRBJ2-2; 7 bases are shared with TRBD1. The CDR3 spans 15 residues. J lost 2 bases, V lost 7 bases, and 10 bases had no gene match. Looked up from germline, CDR1 is SQVTM and CDR2 is ANQGSEA. The CDR3 loop reads CSAKKGQINTGELFF. CDR3 bases: TGCAGCGCAAAAAAGGGACAGATTAACACCGGGGAGCTGTTTTTT.

Only a few counts were recorded for this clonotype. V and J are TRBV2 and TRBJ1-5, with D possibly TRBD1 on 5 matching bases. V was clipped by 6 bases and J by 6 bases, with 15 bases between them. The CDR3 extends over 14 amino acids. Germline assignment: CDR1 SNHLY and CDR2 FYNNEI. In nucleotides, the CDR3 is TGTGCCAGCAGGGTTCCAGGGCTCGGTCAGCCCCAGCATTTT. This translates into CASRVPGLGQPQHF.

This sequence joins TRBV5-6 and TRBJ2-7, with D maybe TRBD2 (5 bases). V shed 4 bases and J shed 1 base, with 15 bases lying between them. This CDR3 is 15 amino acids long. Germline CDR1 and CDR2: SGHDT and YYEEEE. This CDR3 is CASSPTGKGSYEQYF. CDR3 in DNA: TGTGCCAGCAGCCCGACGGGGAAAGGATCCTACGAGCAGTACTTC. The full variable domain, rest sourced from reference TRBV5-6 and TRBJ2-7, is DAGVTQSPTHLIKTRGQQVTLRCSPKSGHDTVSWYQQALGQGPQFIFQYYEEEERQRGNFPDRFSGHQFPNYSSELNVNALLLGDSALYLCASSPTGKGSYEQYFGPGTRLTVT.

The table lists this clonotype with many counts. This rearrangement joins TRBV11-2 to TRBJ1-1, with D possibly matching TRBD1 (5 bases). Per the germline V gene, CDR1 is SGHAT and CDR2 is FQNNGV. V gave up 7 bases and J gave up 7 bases, with 16 bases separating them. The CDR3 spans 13 residues. CDR3 coding DNA: TGTGCCAGCAACTCCCTCCGGACATATGAAGCTTTCTTT. Translation gives CASNSLRTYEAFF.

There are many counts of this clonotype. This chain links TRBV5-1 with TRBJ1-2; D gene ambiguous. This CDR3 spans 13 amino acids. CDR1 is SGHRS, CDR2 YFSETQ, per germline. V was pared by 0 bases and J by 2 bases, with 5 bases between. This CDR3 reads CASSLGPNYGYTF. The CDR3 nucleotides are TGCGCCAGCAGCTTGGGACCGAACTATGGCTACACCTTC.

This clonotype appeared many times. The genes are TRBV10-3 and TRBJ1-1; no firm D call. This CDR3 has 12 residues. Germline V gene data show CDR1 as ENHRY and CDR2 as SYGVKD. Trimming cost V 0 bases and J 12 bases, with 11 bases left between them. CDR3 loop: CAISESKGGTFF. The CDR3 bases are TGTGCCATCAGTGAGTCCAAAGGAGGAACTTTCTTT.

This clonotype is large. The gene calls are TRBV7-9 and TRBJ2-5; perhaps TRBD2 as D (5 bases). The CDR3 runs 12 residues. Germline values: CDR1 SEHNR, CDR2 FQNEAQ (reference sequence). V dropped 8 bases and J dropped 1 base, with 8 bases sitting between them. CDR3 bases: TGTGCCAGCGGGAGCCTCCAAGAGACCCAGTACTTC. It encodes CASGSLQETQYF. Variable domain in full (rest from reference TRBV7-9 and TRBJ2-5): DTGVSQNPRHKITKRGQNVTFRCDPISEHNRLYWYRQTLGQGPEFLTYFQNEAQLEKSRLLSDRFSAERPKGSFSTLEIQRTEQGDSAMYLCASGSLQETQYFGPGTRLLVL.